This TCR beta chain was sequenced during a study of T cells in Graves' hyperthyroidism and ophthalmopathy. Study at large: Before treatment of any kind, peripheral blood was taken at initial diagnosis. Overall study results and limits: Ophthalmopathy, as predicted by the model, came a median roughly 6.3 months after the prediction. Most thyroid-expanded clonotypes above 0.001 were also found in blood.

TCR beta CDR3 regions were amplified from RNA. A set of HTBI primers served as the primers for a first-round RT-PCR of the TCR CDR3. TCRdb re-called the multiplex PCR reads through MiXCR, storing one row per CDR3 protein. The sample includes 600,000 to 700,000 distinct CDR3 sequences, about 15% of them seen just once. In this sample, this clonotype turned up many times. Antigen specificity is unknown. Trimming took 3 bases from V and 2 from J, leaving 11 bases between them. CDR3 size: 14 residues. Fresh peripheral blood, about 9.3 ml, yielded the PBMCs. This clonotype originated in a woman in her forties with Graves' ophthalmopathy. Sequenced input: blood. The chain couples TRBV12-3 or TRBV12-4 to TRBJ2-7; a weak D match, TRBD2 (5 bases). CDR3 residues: CASSFSRGTYEQYF. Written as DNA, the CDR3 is TGTGCCAGCAGTTTTTCACGGGGAACCTACGAGCAGTACTTC.